The clone carrying this T cell receptor (beta chain) was observed once. Its antigen remains unknown. Repertoires were generated with immunoSEQ multiplex PCR, while TCRdb's copy carries only in-frame clones and drops some. The sample includes some 170,000 clones, around 85% of them seen just once. The data originate from a study of cytomegalovirus exposure and HLA in healthy donors. The study, taken as a whole, reports: In vitro work confirmed that a few CMV-associated chains recognize CMV antigens. Subsequent analysis of the 120 or so validation repertoires found a tendency for first-cohort TCR clusters to co-occur.

The germline CDR1 and CDR2 sequences are SGDLS and YYNGEE. Trimming removed 0 bases at V and 4 bases at J, with 20 bases between. This CDR3 has 17 amino acids. The sample taken for sequencing was PBMCs. The chain couples TRBV9 to TRBJ2-7, with D maybe TRBD2 (5 bases). The TCR originated in a man under 40 in good health and CMV-seropositive. CDR3 sequence (DNA): TGTGCCAGCAGCGTAGAGGGTGTCGGGGTACGCTCTTACGAGCAGTACTTC. Its translation is CASSVEGVGVRSYEQYF.